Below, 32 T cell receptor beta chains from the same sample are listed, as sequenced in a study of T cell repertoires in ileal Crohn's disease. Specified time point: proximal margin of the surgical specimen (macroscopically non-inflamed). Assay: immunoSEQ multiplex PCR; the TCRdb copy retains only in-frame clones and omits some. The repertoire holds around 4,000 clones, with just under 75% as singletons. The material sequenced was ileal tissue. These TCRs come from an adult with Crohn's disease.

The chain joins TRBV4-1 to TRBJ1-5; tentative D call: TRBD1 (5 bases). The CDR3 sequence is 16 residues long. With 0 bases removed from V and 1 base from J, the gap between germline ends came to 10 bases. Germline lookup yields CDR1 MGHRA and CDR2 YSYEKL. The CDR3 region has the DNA TGCGCCAGCAGCCAAGAGGGGGGTATGAGCAATCAGCCCCAGCATTTT. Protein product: CASSQEGGMSNQPQHF.

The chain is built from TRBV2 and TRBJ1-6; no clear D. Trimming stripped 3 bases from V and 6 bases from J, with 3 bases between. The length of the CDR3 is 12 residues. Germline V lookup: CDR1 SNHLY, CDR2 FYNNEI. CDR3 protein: CASSEGNSPLHF. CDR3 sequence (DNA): TGTGCCAGCAGTGAGGGTAATTCACCCCTCCACTTT.

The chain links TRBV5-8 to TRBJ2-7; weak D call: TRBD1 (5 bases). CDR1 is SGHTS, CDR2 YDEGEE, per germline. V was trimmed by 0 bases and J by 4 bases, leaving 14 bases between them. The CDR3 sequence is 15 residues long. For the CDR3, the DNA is TGTGCCAGCAGCTTGGGGCAGGGATTCGTATACGAGCAGTACTTC. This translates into CASSLGQGFVYEQYF.

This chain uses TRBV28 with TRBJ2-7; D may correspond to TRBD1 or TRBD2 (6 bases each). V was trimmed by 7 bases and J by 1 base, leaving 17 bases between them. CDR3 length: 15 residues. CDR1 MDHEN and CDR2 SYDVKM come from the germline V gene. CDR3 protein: CASTSEGGPSYEQYF. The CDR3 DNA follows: TGTGCCAGCACATCCGAGGGGGGCCCATCCTACGAGCAGTACTTC.

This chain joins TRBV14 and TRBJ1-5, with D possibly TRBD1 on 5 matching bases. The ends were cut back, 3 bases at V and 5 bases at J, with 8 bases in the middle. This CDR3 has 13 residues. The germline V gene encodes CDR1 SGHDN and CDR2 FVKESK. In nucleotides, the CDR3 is TGTGCCAGCAGCCAGGGGGTCCATCAGCCCCAGCATTTT. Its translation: CASSQGVHQPQHF. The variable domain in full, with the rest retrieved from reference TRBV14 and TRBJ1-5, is EAGVTQFPSHSVIEKGQTVTLRCDPISGHDNLYWYRRVMGKEIKFLLHFVKESKQDESGMPNNRFLAERTGGTYSTLKVQPAELEDSGVYFCASSQGVHQPQHFGDGTRLSIL.

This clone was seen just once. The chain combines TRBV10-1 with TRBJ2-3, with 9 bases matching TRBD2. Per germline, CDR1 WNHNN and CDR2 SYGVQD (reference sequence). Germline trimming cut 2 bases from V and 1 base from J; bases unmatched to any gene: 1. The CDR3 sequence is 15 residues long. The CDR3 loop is CASSEVAGGTDTQYF. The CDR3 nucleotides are TGCGCCAGCAGTGAGGTAGCGGGGGGCACAGATACGCAGTATTTT.

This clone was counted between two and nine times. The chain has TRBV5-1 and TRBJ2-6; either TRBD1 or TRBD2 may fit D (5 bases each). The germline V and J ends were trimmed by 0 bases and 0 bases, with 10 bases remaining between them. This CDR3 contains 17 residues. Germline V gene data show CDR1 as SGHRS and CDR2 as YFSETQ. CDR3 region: CASSLVGGGSGANVLTF. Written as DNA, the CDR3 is TGCGCCAGCAGCTTGGTGGGTGGGGGCTCTGGGGCCAACGTCCTGACTTTC.

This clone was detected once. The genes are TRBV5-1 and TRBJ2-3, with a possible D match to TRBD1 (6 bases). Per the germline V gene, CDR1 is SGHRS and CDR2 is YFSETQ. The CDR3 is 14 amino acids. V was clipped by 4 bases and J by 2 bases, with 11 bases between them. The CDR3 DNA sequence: TGCGCCAGCAGCCGACAGGCCTTCACAGATACGCAGTATTTT. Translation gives CASSRQAFTDTQYF.

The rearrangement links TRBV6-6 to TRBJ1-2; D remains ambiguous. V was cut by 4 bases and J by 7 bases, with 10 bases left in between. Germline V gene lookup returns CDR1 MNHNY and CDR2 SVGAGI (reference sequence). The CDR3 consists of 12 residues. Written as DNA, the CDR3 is TGTGCCAGCAGTTTTCTAGATGGTGGCTACACCTTC. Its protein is CASSFLDGGYTF.

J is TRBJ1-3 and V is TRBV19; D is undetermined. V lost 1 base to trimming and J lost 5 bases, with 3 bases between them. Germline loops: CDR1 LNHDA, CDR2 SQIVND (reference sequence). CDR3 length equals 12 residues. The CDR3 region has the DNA TGTGCCAGTAGTATAGGAAGAAACACCATATATTTT. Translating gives CASSIGRNTIYF.

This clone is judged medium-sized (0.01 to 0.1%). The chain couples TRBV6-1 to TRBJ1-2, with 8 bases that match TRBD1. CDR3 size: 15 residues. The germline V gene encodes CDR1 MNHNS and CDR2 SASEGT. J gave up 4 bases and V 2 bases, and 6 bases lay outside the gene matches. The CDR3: CASSEITGGGYGYTF. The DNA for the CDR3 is TGTGCCAGCAGTGAAATTACAGGGGGTGGCTATGGCTACACCTTC.

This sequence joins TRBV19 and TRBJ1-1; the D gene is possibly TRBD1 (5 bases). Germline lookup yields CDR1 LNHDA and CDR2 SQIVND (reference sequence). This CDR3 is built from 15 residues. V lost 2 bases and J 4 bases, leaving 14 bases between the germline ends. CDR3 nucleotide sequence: TGTGCCAGTAGTATAATCCCCAGGGTGCCCACTGAAGCTTTCTTT. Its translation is CASSIIPRVPTEAFF. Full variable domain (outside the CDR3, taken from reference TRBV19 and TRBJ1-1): DGGITQSPKYLFRKEGQNVTLSCEQNLNHDAMYWYRQDPGQGLRLIYYSQIVNDFQKGDIAEGYSVSREKKESFPLTVTSAQKNPTAFYLCASSIIPRVPTEAFFGQGTRLTVV.

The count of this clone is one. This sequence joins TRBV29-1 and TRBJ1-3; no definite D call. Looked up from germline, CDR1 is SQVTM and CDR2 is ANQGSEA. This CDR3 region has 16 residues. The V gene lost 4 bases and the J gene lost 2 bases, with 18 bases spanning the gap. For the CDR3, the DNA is TGCAGCGTTGCCGGTTACCCCTCAGAGGCTGGAAACACCATATATTTT. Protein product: CSVAGYPSEAGNTIYF.

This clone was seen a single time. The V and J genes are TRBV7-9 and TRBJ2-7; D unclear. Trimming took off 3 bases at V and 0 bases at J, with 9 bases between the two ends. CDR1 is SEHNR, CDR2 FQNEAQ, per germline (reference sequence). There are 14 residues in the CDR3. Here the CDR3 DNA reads TGTGCCAGCAGCTTCCCCGGCAGCTCCTACGAGCAGTACTTC. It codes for CASSFPGSSYEQYF.

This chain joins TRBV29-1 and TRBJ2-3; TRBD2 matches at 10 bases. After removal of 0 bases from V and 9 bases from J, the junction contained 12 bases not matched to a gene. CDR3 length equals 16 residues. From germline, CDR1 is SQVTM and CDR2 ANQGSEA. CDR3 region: CSVEDQSGGARWTQYF. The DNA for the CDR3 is TGCAGCGTTGAAGATCAAAGCGGGGGGGCTAGGTGGACGCAGTATTTT.

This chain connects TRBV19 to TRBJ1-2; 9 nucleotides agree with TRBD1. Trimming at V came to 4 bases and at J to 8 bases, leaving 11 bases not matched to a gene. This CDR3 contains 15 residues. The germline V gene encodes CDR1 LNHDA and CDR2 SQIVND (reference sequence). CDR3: CASSTPGQGKWGYTF. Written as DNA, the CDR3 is TGTGCCAGTAGTACTCCGGGACAGGGTAAATGGGGCTACACCTTC.

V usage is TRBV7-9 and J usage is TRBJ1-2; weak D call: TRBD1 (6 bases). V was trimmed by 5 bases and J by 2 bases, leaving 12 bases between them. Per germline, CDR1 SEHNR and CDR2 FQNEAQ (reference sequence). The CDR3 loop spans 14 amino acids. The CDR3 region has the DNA TGTGCCAGCAGCCCAACGGGGGCCAACTATGGCTACACCTTC. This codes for CASSPTGANYGYTF.

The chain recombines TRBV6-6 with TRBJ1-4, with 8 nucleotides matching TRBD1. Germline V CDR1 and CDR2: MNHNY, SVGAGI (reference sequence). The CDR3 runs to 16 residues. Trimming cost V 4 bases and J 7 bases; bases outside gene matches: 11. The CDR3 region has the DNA TGTGCCAGCAGTTCCCGGGACAGGTTTAGAGCTGAAAAACTGTTTTTT. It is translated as CASSSRDRFRAEKLFF.

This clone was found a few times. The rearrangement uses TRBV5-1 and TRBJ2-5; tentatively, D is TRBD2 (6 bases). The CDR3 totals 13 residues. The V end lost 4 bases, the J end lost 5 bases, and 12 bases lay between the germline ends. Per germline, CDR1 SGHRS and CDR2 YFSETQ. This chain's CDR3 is CASSPEGSETQYF. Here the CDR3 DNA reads TGCGCCAGCAGCCCGGAGGGTTCGGAGACCCAGTACTTC.

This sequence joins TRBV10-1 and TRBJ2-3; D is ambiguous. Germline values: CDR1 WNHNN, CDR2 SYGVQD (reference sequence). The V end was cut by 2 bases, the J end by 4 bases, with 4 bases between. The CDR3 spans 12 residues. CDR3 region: CASSEGADTQYF. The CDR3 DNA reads TGCGCCAGCAGTGAGGGGGCAGATACGCAGTATTTT.

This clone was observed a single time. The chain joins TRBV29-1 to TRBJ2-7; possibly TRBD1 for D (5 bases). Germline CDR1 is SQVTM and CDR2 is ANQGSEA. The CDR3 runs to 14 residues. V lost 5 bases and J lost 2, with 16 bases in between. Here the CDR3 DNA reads TGCAGCGTTTTTCCAATCAGGGCCCCCTACGAGCAGTACTTC. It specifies CSVFPIRAPYEQYF.

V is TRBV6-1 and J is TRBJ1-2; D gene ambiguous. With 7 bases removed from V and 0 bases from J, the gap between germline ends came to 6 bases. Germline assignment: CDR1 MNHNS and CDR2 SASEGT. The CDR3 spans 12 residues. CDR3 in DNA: TGTGCCAGCACCCAGGCTAACTATGGCTACACCTTC. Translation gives CASTQANYGYTF.

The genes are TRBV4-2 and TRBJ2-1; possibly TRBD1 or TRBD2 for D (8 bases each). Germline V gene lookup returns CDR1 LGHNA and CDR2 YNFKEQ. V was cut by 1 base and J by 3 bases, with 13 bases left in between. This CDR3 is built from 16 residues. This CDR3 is CASSQVAGQDYNEQFF. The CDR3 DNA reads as TGTGCCAGCAGCCAAGTAGCGGGACAGGACTACAATGAGCAGTTCTTC.

In DNA, the CDR3 is TGTGCCAGCAGCTTATCCGCCGGAGCGGGCAGCACAGATACGCAGTATTTT. Residues: CASSLSAGAGSTDTQYF. The chain uses TRBV7-9 and TRBJ2-3; weak D call: TRBD2 (6 bases). The CDR3 totals 17 residues. V lost 2 bases and J lost 0, with 15 bases in between. Per germline, CDR1 SEHNR and CDR2 FQNEAQ (reference sequence).

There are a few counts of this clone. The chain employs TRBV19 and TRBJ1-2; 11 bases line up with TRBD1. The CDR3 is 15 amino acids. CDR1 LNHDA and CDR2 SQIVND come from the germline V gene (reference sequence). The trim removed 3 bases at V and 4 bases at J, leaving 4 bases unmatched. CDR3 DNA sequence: TGTGCCAGTAGTATGGACAGGGGGCTTGGCTATGGCTACACCTTC. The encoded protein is CASSMDRGLGYGYTF. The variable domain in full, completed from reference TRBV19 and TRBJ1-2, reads DGGITQSPKYLFRKEGQNVTLSCEQNLNHDAMYWYRQDPGQGLRLIYYSQIVNDFQKGDIAEGYSVSREKKESFPLTVTSAQKNPTAFYLCASSMDRGLGYGYTFGSGTRLTVV.

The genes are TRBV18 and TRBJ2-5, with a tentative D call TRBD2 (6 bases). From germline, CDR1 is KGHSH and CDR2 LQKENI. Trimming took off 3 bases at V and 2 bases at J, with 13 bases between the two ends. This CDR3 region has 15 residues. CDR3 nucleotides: TGTGCCAGCTCACCGCAAGGCAGCGGGCAAGAGACCCAGTACTTC. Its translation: CASSPQGSGQETQYF. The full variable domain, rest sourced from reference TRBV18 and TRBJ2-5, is NAGVMQNPRHLVRRRGQEARLRCSPMKGHSHVYWYRQLPEEGLKFMVYLQKENIIDESGMPKERFSAEFPKEGPSILRIQQVVRGDSAAYFCASSPQGSGQETQYFGPGTRLLVL.

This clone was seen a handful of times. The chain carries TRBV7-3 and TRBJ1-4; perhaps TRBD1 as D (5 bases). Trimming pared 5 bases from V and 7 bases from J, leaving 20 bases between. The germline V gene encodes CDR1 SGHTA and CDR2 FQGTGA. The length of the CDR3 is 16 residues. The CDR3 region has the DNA TGTGCCAGCAGCCCGAAAAAAAGGGGAAGTAGTGAAAAACTGTTTTTT. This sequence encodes CASSPKKRGSSEKLFF.

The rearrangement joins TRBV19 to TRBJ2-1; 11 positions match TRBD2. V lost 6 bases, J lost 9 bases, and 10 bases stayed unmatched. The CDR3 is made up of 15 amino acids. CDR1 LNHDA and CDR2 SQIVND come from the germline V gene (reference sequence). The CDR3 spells CASSTDHLAGGEQFF. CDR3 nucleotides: TGTGCCAGTAGCACGGACCACCTAGCGGGGGGTGAGCAGTTCTTC. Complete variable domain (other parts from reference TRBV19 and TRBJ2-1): DGGITQSPKYLFRKEGQNVTLSCEQNLNHDAMYWYRQDPGQGLRLIYYSQIVNDFQKGDIAEGYSVSREKKESFPLTVTSAQKNPTAFYLCASSTDHLAGGEQFFGPGTRLTVL.

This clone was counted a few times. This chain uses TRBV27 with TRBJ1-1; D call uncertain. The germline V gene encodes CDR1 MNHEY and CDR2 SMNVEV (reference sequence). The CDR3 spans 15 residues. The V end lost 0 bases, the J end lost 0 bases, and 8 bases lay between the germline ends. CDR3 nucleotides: TGTGCCAGCAGTTTATCGAGGTACATGAACACTGAAGCTTTCTTT. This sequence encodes CASSLSRYMNTEAFF.

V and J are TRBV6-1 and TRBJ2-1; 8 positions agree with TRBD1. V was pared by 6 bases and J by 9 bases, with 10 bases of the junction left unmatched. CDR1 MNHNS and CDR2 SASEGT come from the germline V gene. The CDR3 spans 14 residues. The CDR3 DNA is TGTGCCAGCAGGGGGACAGGTATAATTAGTGAGCAGTTCTTC. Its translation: CASRGTGIISEQFF.

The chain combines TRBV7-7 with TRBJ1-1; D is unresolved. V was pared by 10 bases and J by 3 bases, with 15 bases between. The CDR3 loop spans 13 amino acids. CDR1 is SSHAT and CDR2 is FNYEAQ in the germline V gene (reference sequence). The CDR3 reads CAITRMRDTEAFF. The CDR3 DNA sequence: TGTGCCATCACGCGGATGAGGGACACTGAAGCTTTCTTT.

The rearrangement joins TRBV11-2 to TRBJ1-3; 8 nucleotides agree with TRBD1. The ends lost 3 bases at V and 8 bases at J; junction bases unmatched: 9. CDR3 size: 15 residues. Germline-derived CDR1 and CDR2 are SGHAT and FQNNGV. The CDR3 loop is CASSFPGQGTDTIYF. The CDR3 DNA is TGTGCCAGCAGCTTCCCCGGACAGGGCACGGACACCATATATTTT.